Listed below are T cell receptor beta chains from one sample, sequenced in a study of cytomegalovirus exposure and HLA in healthy donors. Assay used: immunoSEQ multiplex PCR; TCRdb lists only in-frame clones, some missing. The sample totals 100,000 to 150,000 clones. The sequenced sample consisted of PBMCs. Receptors originate from a man younger than 30 in good health and CMV-seronegative. Each CDR3 is given with its conserved first and last residue. Each record gives: D gene, V gene, J gene, CDR3 DNA, CDR3 protein. A D gene is named only where the DNA matches it firmly.

TRBD2,TRBV5-1,TRBJ2-5,TGCGCCAGCAGCTTGCTAGCGGGCTCAGGGGAGACCCAGTACTTC,CASSLLAGSGETQYF
-,TRBV27,TRBJ2-5,TGTGCCAGCAGTGACCGGACAGCGACTGTCGAGACCCAGTACTTC,CASSDRTATVETQYF
TRBD1,TRBV30,TRBJ2-5,TGTGCCTGGAACCGGGACAGAGTAGAAGAGACCCAGTACTTC,CAWNRDRVEETQYF
TRBD1,TRBV28,TRBJ1-2,TGTGCCAGCAGAACACAGGGGTCATTTAACTATGGCTACACCTTC,CASRTQGSFNYGYTF
-,TRBV19,TRBJ1-1,TGTGCCAGTAGTATAGGGGACACCAGTAGAAGGACTGAAGCTTTCTTT,CASSIGDTSRRTEAFF
-,TRBV5-6,TRBJ1-5,TGTGCCAGCAGCTTGGAGGGGCCCAATCAGCCCCAGCATTTT,CASSLEGPNQPQHF
TRBD1,TRBV28,TRBJ1-2,TGTGCCAGCAGTTTATTCGCCCACATTTACAGGGGAGACTATGGCTACACCTTC,CASSLFAHIYRGDYGYTF
TRBD1,TRBV18,TRBJ1-2,TGTGCCAGCTCACCGAGACAGGGGACTAACTATGGCTACACCTTC,CASSPRQGTNYGYTF
-,TRBV2,TRBJ1-2,TGTGCCAGCACCAAAACGAGGGGGAGCTATGGCTACACCTTC,CASTKTRGSYGYTF
TRBD2,TRBV15,TRBJ2-3,TGTGCCACCAGTACGGGACTAGCCCAAAGGGTAGATACGCAGTATTTT,CATSTGLAQRVDTQYF
-,TRBV5-1,TRBJ1-1,TGCGCCAGCAGCGCCGAAGGACAATTCGTCGCTGAAGCTTTCTTT,CASSAEGQFVAEAFF
-,TRBV28,TRBJ2-5,TGTGCCAGCAGTCCCCTCGGCGGGGAAGAGACCCAGTACTTC,CASSPLGGEETQYF
TRBD1,TRBV6-5,TRBJ1-1,TGTGCCAGCAGTTACCTGACAGGGGGACGTGGCACTGAAGCTTTCTTT,CASSYLTGGRGTEAFF
-,TRBV30,TRBJ2-5,TGTGCCTGGAGCGGTGGGACCCAGTACTTC,CAWSGGTQYF
-,TRBV10-3,TRBJ1-3,TGTGCCATCAGTGAGTGGGGGGACTTGGCCTCTGGAAACACCATATATTTT,CAISEWGDLASGNTIYF
-,TRBV6-5,TRBJ2-7,TGTGCCAGCAGTTACGGTCAGATATACTCCTACGAGCAGTACTTC,CASSYGQIYSYEQYF
-,TRBV7-6,TRBJ2-5,TGTGCCAGCAGCTTAGCTTCCCCGGGGAGGCAAGAGACCCAGTACTTC,CASSLASPGRQETQYF
-,TRBV11-2,TRBJ1-1,TGTGCCAGCAGCTTAGCTTCTTACACTGAAGCTTTCTTT,CASSLASYTEAFF
-,TRBV5-5,TRBJ2-7,TGTGCCAGCAGCTTGTTACAGGGCCTGGTGGGGGAGCAGTACTTC,CASSLLQGLVGEQYF
TRBD2,TRBV6-5,TRBJ2-3,TGTGCCAGCAGTCGGCGGGAGGGAACAGATACGCAGTATTTT,CASSRREGTDTQYF
-,TRBV30,TRBJ1-4,TGTGCCTGGAATCGGGGGATAAATGAAAAACTGTTTTTT,CAWNRGINEKLFF
TRBD2,TRBV7-2,TRBJ2-3,TGTGCCAGCCCCCGCGGGGGGGCCCAAGATACGCAGTATTTT,CASPRGGAQDTQYF
-,TRBV29-1,TRBJ2-1,TGCAGCGTTGAAGATTCATATACAAATGAGCAGTTCTTC,CSVEDSYTNEQFF
-,TRBV7-2,TRBJ2-3,TGTGCCAGCAACACCCCTCCCGATACGCAGTATTTT,CASNTPPDTQYF
-,TRBV6-4,TRBJ2-1,TGTGCCAGCTATTTGAAAAGGGGTAATGAGCAGTTCTTC,CASYLKRGNEQFF
-,TRBV6-1,TRBJ1-2,TGTGCCAGCAGTGGGGCTGACAGATACTATGGCTACACCTTC,CASSGADRYYGYTF
TRBD1,TRBV25-1,TRBJ1-1,TGTGCCAGCAGTCGTTGGGACAGGGTCACTGAAGCTTTCTTT,CASSRWDRVTEAFF
-,TRBV5-1,TRBJ1-5,TGCGCCAGCAGCTTGGATGCAGGGGTAGAACAGCCCCAGCATTTT,CASSLDAGVEQPQHF
-,TRBV2,TRBJ1-5,TGTGCCAGCAGTGAAGCGACAGGCAATCAGCCCCAGCATTTT,CASSEATGNQPQHF
TRBD1,TRBV19,TRBJ2-7,TGTGCCAGTAGTATAGATTTGGGGACAGGGGGCGACGAGCAGTACTTC,CASSIDLGTGGDEQYF
TRBD1,TRBV5-4,TRBJ2-7,TGTGCCAGCAATCGACAGGGAGAGTACGAGCAGTACTTC,CASNRQGEYEQYF
TRBD2,TRBV28,TRBJ2-1,TGTGCCAGCATTCTCCGACTAGCGGGAGGCTATGAGCAGTTCTTC,CASILRLAGGYEQFF
TRBD2,TRBV18,TRBJ2-1,TGTGCCAGCTCCGTAGCGGGAGGGAATCCCCCTGAGCAGTTCTTC,CASSVAGGNPPEQFF
-,TRBV30,TRBJ1-2,TGTGCCTGGAGTTCGGGCAGGGGCTATGGCTACACCTTC,CAWSSGRGYGYTF
TRBD1,TRBV5-6,TRBJ1-1,TGTGCCAGCAGGCGAACAGGGGGCTTGAACACTGAAGCTTTCTTT,CASRRTGGLNTEAFF
TRBD1,TRBV6-1,TRBJ1-1,TGTGCCAGCAGCCCAGGGGGCCAGAACACTGAAGCTTTCTTT,CASSPGGQNTEAFF
TRBD1,TRBV6-5,TRBJ1-6,TGTGCCAGCAGTTACGGGACAGGGGGTTCATCACCCCTCCACTTT,CASSYGTGGSSPLHF
-,TRBV10-3,TRBJ1-1,TGTGCCATCACCTTCGGGGGGAAGAACACTGAAGCTTTCTTT,CAITFGGKNTEAFF
-,TRBV6-1,TRBJ1-6,TGTGCCAGCAGTGGCCCAACGGTTGCCGGGAATTCACCCCTCCACTTT,CASSGPTVAGNSPLHF
TRBD1,TRBV5-8,TRBJ1-3,TGTGCCAGCAGCGCGGACAGGATAAACACCATATATTTT,CASSADRINTIYF
TRBD1,TRBV6-6,TRBJ1-1,TGTGCCAGCAGTAAAAGGACAGGGGACACTGAAGCTTTCTTT,CASSKRTGDTEAFF
TRBD1,TRBV27,TRBJ1-2,TGTGCCACACACAACTTGGGACAGGGTGACTATGGCTACACCTTC,CATHNLGQGDYGYTF
TRBD2,TRBV28,TRBJ2-3,TGTGCCAGCTCCCTCTTGGGACTAGCGGGGGGGGACACAGATACGCAGTATTTT,CASSLLGLAGGDTDTQYF
TRBD1,TRBV25-1,TRBJ2-1,TGTGCCAGCCACGGGACAGGGACCCCCTACAATGAGCAGTTCTTC,CASHGTGTPYNEQFF
-,TRBV5-1,TRBJ1-6,TGCGCCAGCAGCGGGACCACAGGGTTAGATAATTCACCCCTCCACTTT,CASSGTTGLDNSPLHF
TRBD1,TRBV27,TRBJ2-2,TGTGCCAGCAGTCCCGGGACAGGGTATGGGATCGGGGAGCTGTTTTTT,CASSPGTGYGIGELFF
TRBD1,TRBV30,TRBJ2-2,TGTGCCTGGAGTTTTGGCCAGGGGGCCGGGGAGCTGTTTTTT,CAWSFGQGAGELFF
-,TRBV10-3,TRBJ2-2,TGTGCCATCAGTGAGTCGCGGGGCGCGAACACCGGGGAGCTGTTTTTT,CAISESRGANTGELFF
-,TRBV5-6,TRBJ2-5,TGTGCCAGCAGCTTGAATTTACAGGCAGAGACCCAGTACTTC,CASSLNLQAETQYF
TRBD2,TRBV7-9,TRBJ2-1,TGTGCCAGCAGCTCACTGAGACTAGCGGGGCTCTCCTACAATGAGCAGTTCTTC,CASSSLRLAGLSYNEQFF